A selection of T cell receptor beta chains follows, all from one sample in a study of blood T cell repertoires in COVID-19. The table came from immunoSEQ multiplex PCR; TCRdb's copy has only in-frame clones and leaves some out. The sample comprises nearly 250,000 clones, approximately 85% of which are singletons, and over 7.5% rests with the top ten. Sequencing was carried out using PBMCs or T cells enriched from blood (not recorded which). These receptors originate from a woman aged 45-60 years with acute COVID-19. Each CDR3 is given with its conserved first and last residue. The order of the fields is J gene, D gene, V gene, CDR3 protein, CDR3 DNA. D genes are given only for firm matches.

TRBJ1-2,NA,TRBV11-2,CASSSSPYGYTF,TGTGCCAGCAGCTCAAGCCCCTATGGCTACACCTTC
TRBJ1-1,NA,TRBV7-6,CASSPGVDEAFF,TGTGCCAGCAGCCCCGGGGTGGATGAAGCTTTCTTT
TRBJ2-5,TRBD2,TRBV3-1/TRBV3-2,CASSPVERGGKTQYF,TGTGCCAGCAGCCCCGTGGAGCGGGGAGGCAAGACCCAGTACTTC
TRBJ2-7,NA,TRBV6-5,CASSTTSYEQYF,TGTGCCAGCAGTACAACTAGCTACGAGCAGTACTTC
TRBJ1-1,NA,TRBV9,CASSVVQGYTEAFF,TGTGCCAGCAGCGTAGTTCAGGGCTACACTGAAGCTTTCTTT
TRBJ2-7,TRBD2,TRBV6-5,CASTDPRRGGFEQYF,TGTGCCAGCACCGATCCTAGGCGGGGGGGATTCGAGCAGTACTTC
TRBJ1-1,NA,TRBV30,CAWSVRLTEAFF,TGTGCCTGGAGTGTAAGACTGACTGAAGCTTTCTTT
TRBJ1-1,TRBD1,TRBV5-4,CASSFGQGANTEAFF,TGTGCCAGCAGCTTCGGACAGGGGGCGAACACTGAAGCTTTCTTT
TRBJ1-5,TRBD1,TRBV14,CASSQEHRGRRNQPQHF,TGTGCCAGCAGCCAAGAGCACAGGGGTAGGCGCAATCAGCCCCAGCATTTT
TRBJ1-1,NA,TRBV19,CASSIRGASAFF,TGTGCCAGTAGTATTCGAGGTGCCTCAGCTTTCTTT
TRBJ2-3,TRBD2,TRBV15,CATSRSPLAASTDTQYF,TGTGCCACCAGCAGATCGCCTCTAGCGGCTAGCACAGATACGCAGTATTTT
TRBJ2-1,NA,TRBV3-1/TRBV3-2,CASSQELLAHEQFF,TGTGCCAGCAGCCAAGAGCTCCTAGCCCATGAGCAGTTCTTC
TRBJ2-5,TRBD1,TRBV7-2,CASSFRGTGIQETQYF,TGTGCCAGCAGCTTTAGAGGGACAGGGATACAAGAGACCCAGTACTTC